Detailed here is one TCR beta chain. Since all of the isolated RNA was reverse transcribed, expressed TCRB transcripts were what got sequenced. TCRdb keeps only in-frame clones here, not all; method: immunoSEQ multiplex PCR. Among around 350,000 clones, roughly an eighth were seen once, and the ten largest hold around 0.02%. This specimen belongs to a study of beta chain features in type 1 diabetes. Trimming removed 0 bases at V and 2 bases at J, with 8 bases between. The germline CDR1 and CDR2 sequences are SGDLS and YYNGEE. CDR3 size: 14 residues. The sequenced sample was naive CD4+ T cells from blood. This TCR came from a man between 18 and 35 years old in good health. The chain employs TRBV9 and TRBJ1-2; possible D gene TRBD1, 5 bases. The CDR3: CASSVVPGNYGYTF. CDR3 nucleotide sequence: TGTGCCAGCAGCGTAGTTCCAGGGAACTATGGCTACACCTTC.